These 24 T cell receptor beta chains came from one sample sequenced in a study of blood T cell repertoires in COVID-19. Using immunoSEQ multiplex PCR, the repertoire was profiled, and TCRdb retains in-frame clones only, with some absent. Among 30,000 to 35,000 clones listed, around 91% were seen once. Sequencing was done on a sample of peripheral blood. The receptor set was obtained from a man older than 75 with acute or convalescent COVID-19.

This clone was recorded a few times. This rearrangement joins TRBV5-6 to TRBJ1-3; 7 bases line up with TRBD1. The CDR3 contains 16 residues. The V segment lost 2 bases and the J segment 0 bases; nucleotides outside the gene matches: 5. Germline CDR1 is SGHDT and CDR2 is YYEEEE. The CDR3 region is CASSLFDRVSGNTIYF. The DNA of the CDR3 is TGTGCCAGCAGCTTATTTGACAGGGTCTCTGGAAACACCATATATTTT.

The CDR3 sequence: CASTPGQNTEAFF. DNA of the CDR3: TGCGCCAGCACCCCTGGACAGAACACTGAAGCTTTCTTT. This chain connects TRBV5-1 to TRBJ1-1; possible D gene TRBD1, 5 bases. Germline CDR1 SGHRS, CDR2 YFSETQ. The CDR3 spans 13 residues. The V end lost 6 bases, the J end lost 1 base, and 10 bases lay between the germline ends.

CDR3 coding DNA: TGTGCCAGCAGTGCGGGGAGGGTCCGGCGGAATCAGCCCCAGCATTTT. This codes for CASSAGRVRRNQPQHF. This chain uses TRBV6-1 with TRBJ1-5, with unresolved D. Trimming removed 4 bases from V and 4 bases from J, with 17 bases in between. Germline CDR1 is MNHNS and CDR2 is SASEGT. The CDR3 sequence is 16 residues long.

The chain has TRBV29-1 and TRBJ1-6; 8 bases are a match to TRBD1. The junction had 5 bases not matched to a gene; V was cut back by 6 bases and J by 7 bases. Germline values: CDR1 SQVTM, CDR2 ANQGSEA. This CDR3 has 13 amino acids. Here the CDR3 DNA reads TGCAGCGTATACAACAGGGGGAATTCACCCCTCCACTTT. Translating it yields CSVYNRGNSPLHF.

The V gene is TRBV7-2, the J gene TRBJ2-2; TRBD2 agrees at 10 bases. The CDR3 covers 16 residues. The V gene's germline CDR1 is SGHTA and CDR2 FQGNSA. V shed 5 bases and J 3 bases; nucleotides not matched to a gene: 6. The CDR3: CASSGGAGGYTGELFF. In nucleotides, the CDR3 is TGTGCCAGCAGCGGAGGAGCGGGGGGGTACACCGGGGAGCTGTTTTTT.

The rearrangement links TRBV30 to TRBJ1-5; 7 nucleotides match TRBD1. This CDR3 spans 13 amino acids. Per germline, CDR1 GTSNPN and CDR2 SVGIG (reference sequence). The ends lost 4 bases at V and 6 bases at J; junction bases unmatched: 6. The CDR3 sequence: CAWKGGRGQPQHF. The CDR3 DNA is TGTGCCTGGAAAGGGGGCCGGGGTCAGCCCCAGCATTTT.

V is TRBV2 and J is TRBJ2-1; 8 bases are a match to TRBD2. The CDR3 is 14 amino acids. The V gene's germline CDR1 is SNHLY and CDR2 FYNNEI. J gave up 7 bases and V 10 bases, and 12 bases lay outside the gene matches. CDR3: CATKFGGVFNEQFF. In DNA, the CDR3 is TGTGCCACCAAGTTCGGGGGGGTTTTTAATGAGCAGTTCTTC.

This clone was counted between two and nine times. V usage is TRBV7-2 and J usage is TRBJ2-1; TRBD2 aligns across 8 bases. The CDR3 runs to 15 residues. The germline CDR1 and CDR2 sequences are SGHTA and FQGNSA. Trimming took 2 bases from V and 12 from J; bases not matched to a gene: 12. CDR3 residues: CASSLPGLGARPQFF. The DNA of the CDR3 is TGTGCCAGCAGCTTACCGGGACTAGGGGCACGTCCGCAGTTCTTC. Full variable domain (outside the CDR3, taken from reference TRBV7-2 and TRBJ2-1): GAGVSQSPSNKVTEKGKDVELRCDPISGHTALYWYRQSLGQGLEFLIYFQGNSAPDKSGLPSDRFSAERTGGSVSTLTIQRTQQEDSAVYLCASSLPGLGARPQFFGPGTRLTVL.

V is TRBV28 and J is TRBJ1-5, with D hard to call. Per germline, CDR1 MDHEN and CDR2 SYDVKM. This CDR3 is built from 11 residues. Trimming left V 5 bases short and J 4 bases short, with 3 bases between. The DNA of the CDR3 is TGTGCCAGCAGTGAGAATCAGCCCCAGCATTTT. The encoded protein is CASSENQPQHF.

CDR3 in amino acids: CASRTGVISNQPQHF. The CDR3 DNA reads as TGTGCCAGTAGGACAGGGGTCATTAGCAATCAGCCCCAGCATTTT. V is TRBV27 and J is TRBJ1-5; 9 positions match TRBD1. The V gene end was trimmed by 9 bases and the J gene end by 0 bases; junction bases not matched to a gene: 6. The CDR3 spans 15 residues. Germline V gives CDR1 MNHEY, CDR2 SMNVEV (reference sequence).

This chain joins TRBV2 and TRBJ2-3, with D uncertain. Germline CDR1 SNHLY, CDR2 FYNNEI. CDR3 length: 10 amino acids. Trimming cost V 6 bases and J 9 bases, with 7 bases left between them. This CDR3 reads CASSPRTQYF. For the CDR3, the DNA is TGTGCCAGCAGCCCGAGAACGCAGTATTTT. The full variable domain, its missing parts supplied by reference TRBV2 and TRBJ2-3, is EPEVTQTPSHQVTQMGQEVILRCVPISNHLYFYWYRQILGQKVEFLVSFYNNEISEKSEIFDDQFSVERPDGSNFTLKIRSTKLEDSAMYFCASSPRTQYFGPGTRLTVL.

The rearrangement uses TRBV14 and TRBJ1-2; D call uncertain. The CDR3 extends over 13 amino acids. The germline V gene encodes CDR1 SGHDN and CDR2 FVKESK. Trimming took 2 bases from V and 4 from J, leaving 8 bases between them. The DNA for the CDR3 is TGTGCCAGCAGCCAATCTAGGATCTATGGCTACACCTTC. It is translated as CASSQSRIYGYTF.

This chain joins TRBV10-2 and TRBJ1-6; a weak D match, TRBD1 (5 bases). The CDR3 spans 13 residues. Deletions cut 6 bases from V and 5 bases from J, with 8 bases between. The germline gives CDR1 WSHSY, CDR2 SAAADI. In DNA form, the CDR3 reads TGCGCCAGCAGGGGGCAGGATAATTCACCCCTCCACTTT. Protein product: CASRGQDNSPLHF.

The V call is TRBV15, the J call TRBJ1-3; 7 bases map to TRBD1. This CDR3 comprises 16 residues. J gave up 1 base and V 3 bases, and 6 bases lay outside the gene matches. CDR1 LNHNV and CDR2 YYDKDF come from the germline V gene (reference sequence). The CDR3 reads CATSRNRQGSGNTIYF. For the CDR3, the DNA is TGTGCCACCAGCAGGAACAGACAGGGTTCTGGAAACACCATATATTTT.

J is TRBJ1-5 and V is TRBV28; no reliable D call. The CDR3 has 12 residues. Trimming cost V 5 bases and J 3 bases, with 5 bases left between them. Per the germline V gene, CDR1 is MDHEN and CDR2 is SYDVKM. The CDR3 DNA follows: TGTGCCAGCAGTGTCCTCAATCAGCCCCAGCATTTT. Translated: CASSVLNQPQHF.

The genes are TRBV11-3 and TRBJ1-1; D not certain. Trimming left V 6 bases short and J 2 bases short, with 10 bases between. CDR1 and CDR2 from the germline V gene are SGHNT and YENEEA. This CDR3 contains 13 residues. CDR3 amino acids: CASSRGSNTEAFF. CDR3 nucleotide sequence: TGTGCCAGCAGTAGAGGCAGTAACACTGAAGCTTTCTTT.

The J gene is TRBJ1-6, the V gene TRBV7-9; 9 bases are a match to TRBD1. V dropped 5 bases and J dropped 8; count of bases not matched to a gene: 7. The V gene's germline CDR1 is SEHNR and CDR2 FQNEAQ (reference sequence). The CDR3 is 15 residues long. CDR3 residues: CASSPGQGIDSPLHF. CDR3 DNA: TGTGCCAGCAGCCCAGGACAGGGGATTGATTCACCCCTCCACTTT.

J is TRBJ2-2 and V is TRBV27; 7 nucleotides agree with TRBD1. The CDR3 runs 17 residues. The germline gives CDR1 MNHEY, CDR2 SMNVEV (reference sequence). J lost 0 bases, V lost 7 bases, and 11 bases had no gene match. In DNA, the CDR3 is TGTGCCAGCACCTCCCGGGCAGGGGGTGCGAACACCGGGGAGCTGTTTTTT. Its protein product is CASTSRAGGANTGELFF.

The chain has TRBV2 and TRBJ2-5, with 7 bases fitting TRBD1. J was trimmed by 1 base and V by 4 bases; bases with no gene match: 3. CDR1 SNHLY and CDR2 FYNNEI come from the germline V gene. The CDR3 length is 14 residues. The CDR3 protein is CASSAQGLQETQYF. The CDR3 DNA reads as TGTGCCAGCAGTGCACAGGGGCTCCAAGAGACCCAGTACTTC.

The chain is built from TRBV7-2 and TRBJ2-2; 10 bases agree with TRBD2. This CDR3 has 17 residues. V trimming: 1 base; J trimming: 2 bases; junction bases outside the gene matches: 4. The germline CDR1 and CDR2 sequences are SGHTA and FQGNSA. The CDR3 here is CASSLGSGGPNTGELFF. CDR3 nucleotide sequence: TGTGCCAGCAGCTTAGGTAGCGGGGGGCCTAACACCGGGGAGCTGTTTTTT.

This rearrangement joins TRBV6-6 to TRBJ2-2; 11 bases line up with TRBD1. The V gene's germline CDR1 is MNHNY and CDR2 SVGAGI (reference sequence). This CDR3 is built from 16 residues. V lost 5 bases and J lost 3; bases outside the gene matches: 5. CDR3 sequence: CASSQDRGRDTGELFF. The CDR3 nucleotides are TGTGCCAGCAGTCAGGACAGGGGGCGGGACACCGGGGAGCTGTTTTTT.

This chain joins TRBV7-6 and TRBJ1-1, with 7 bases lining up with TRBD1. Germline CDR1 is SGHVS and CDR2 is FNYEAQ. J was trimmed by 1 base and V by 3 bases; bases with no gene match: 2. The CDR3 totals 14 residues. This chain's CDR3 is CASSFRQGNTEAFF. In nucleotides, the CDR3 is TGTGCCAGCAGCTTTAGACAGGGGAACACTGAAGCTTTCTTT.

V gene TRBV5-1 combines with J gene TRBJ2-7; 7 nucleotides line up with TRBD2. The CDR3 loop spans 15 amino acids. Germline V gives CDR1 SGHRS, CDR2 YFSETQ. V shed 4 bases, J shed 7 bases, and the junction held 14 bases outside the gene matches. Written as DNA, the CDR3 is TGCGCCAGCAGCGCGGGGGACTTTCGGCTCGGGGAGCAGTACTTC. Protein sequence: CASSAGDFRLGEQYF.

The chain combines TRBV2 with TRBJ2-3; TRBD1 matches 8 bases. Germline CDR1 SNHLY, CDR2 FYNNEI. This CDR3 has 14 amino acids. V shed 2 bases and J 5 bases; nucleotides not matched to a gene: 3. In DNA form, the CDR3 reads TGTGCCAGCAGTGAACAGGGGGCAGAAGATACGCAGTATTTT. This translates into CASSEQGAEDTQYF.